Below, 26 T cell receptor beta chains from the same sample are listed, as sequenced in a study of T-cell reconstitution after alpha-beta-depleted transplantation in children. During its preparation, the TCRbeta library received unique molecular identifiers. From the PCR reads, TCRdb called clonotypes with MiXCR, one entry per CDR3 protein. The top ten clones hold 3.8% of a sample with about 410,000 distinct CDR3 sequences, about a fifth of them seen once. The material sequenced was PBMCs from the stem cell graft donor, taken from the stem cell graft. The receptors come from a human donor who donated a stem cell graft to a child with acute myeloid leukemia.

This clonotype has only a few counts. The V gene is TRBV9, the J gene TRBJ2-5, with D perhaps matching TRBD1 (6 bases). CDR1 and CDR2 from the germline V gene are SGDLS and YYNGEE. The CDR3 spans 14 residues. The ends were cut back, 6 bases at V and 5 bases at J, with 17 bases in the middle. As DNA, the CDR3 is TGTGCCAGCACCGGGACATCGAATCCGGAGACCCAGTACTTC. Its protein is CASTGTSNPETQYF. The full variable domain, completed using reference TRBV9 and TRBJ2-5, is DSGVTQTPKHLITATGQRVTLRCSPRSGDLSVYWYQQSLDQGLQFLIQYYNGEERAKGNILERFSAQQFPDLHSELNLSSLELGDSALYFCASTGTSNPETQYFGPGTRLLVL.

The chain couples TRBV24-1 to TRBJ2-7; 8 nucleotides agree with TRBD1. CDR3 length: 13 amino acids. J was trimmed by 3 bases and V by 4 bases; bases with no gene match: 1. Per the germline V gene, CDR1 is KGHDR and CDR2 is SFDVKD. Here the CDR3 reads CATSDGQGYEQYF. The CDR3 DNA sequence: TGTGCCACCAGTGACGGACAGGGCTACGAGCAGTACTTC.

This clonotype showed up just a few times. The V and J genes are TRBV29-1 and TRBJ2-1; TRBD2 agrees at 7 bases. This CDR3 is 14 amino acids long. The junction had 3 bases not matched to a gene; V was cut back by 2 bases and J by 2 bases. Per germline, CDR1 SQVTM and CDR2 ANQGSEA. The DNA for the CDR3 is TGCAGCGTTGAAACAGCGGGGACCTACAATGAGCAGTTCTTC. It translates to CSVETAGTYNEQFF.

The rearrangement uses TRBV10-3 and TRBJ2-7; the D gene could be TRBD1 or TRBD2 (5 bases each). Germline values: CDR1 ENHRY, CDR2 SYGVKD. The CDR3 length is 15 residues. The V gene lost 0 bases and the J gene lost 2 bases, with 11 bases spanning the gap. The CDR3 protein is CAISESGETTYEQYF. As DNA, the CDR3 is TGTGCCATCAGTGAGTCGGGGGAGACCACCTACGAGCAGTACTTC.

V and J are TRBV13 and TRBJ2-7, with TRBD2 matching over 10 bases. The V segment lost 5 bases and the J segment 1 base; nucleotides outside the gene matches: 8. There are 16 residues in the CDR3. The germline CDR1 and CDR2 sequences are PRHDT and FYEKMQ (reference sequence). CDR3 sequence reads: CASSPGLALKSYEQYF. CDR3 coding DNA: TGTGCCAGCAGCCCGGGACTAGCGCTGAAATCCTACGAGCAGTACTTC. Combining the CDR3 with reference TRBV13 and TRBJ2-7 gives the whole variable domain AAGVIQSPRHLIKEKRETATLKCYPIPRHDTVYWYQQGPGQDPQFLISFYEKMQSDKGSIPDRFSAQQFSDYHSELNMSSLELGDSALYFCASSPGLALKSYEQYFGPGTRLTVT.

This clonotype was counted only a few times. The genes are TRBV24-1 and TRBJ2-3; 7 nucleotides line up with TRBD1. With V trimmed by 7 bases and J by 1 base, 4 bases remained unmatched. The CDR3 covers 14 residues. Per the germline V gene, CDR1 is KGHDR and CDR2 is SFDVKD. The CDR3 protein is CATSGTVGTDTQYF. The CDR3 DNA sequence: TGTGCCACCAGCGGGACAGTAGGCACAGATACGCAGTATTTT.

The chain combines TRBV11-2 with TRBJ2-7; TRBD2 matches at 7 bases. The CDR3 covers 19 residues. Germline V gene sequence: CDR1 SGHAT, CDR2 FQNNGV. Losses at the gene ends were 1 base for V and 4 bases for J; bases not matched to a gene: 19. The chain's CDR3 is CASSLVGSSSGFHQYEQYF. CDR3 bases: TGTGCCAGCAGCTTAGTAGGGAGCTCTAGCGGATTCCATCAATACGAGCAGTACTTC.

The gene calls are TRBV30 and TRBJ2-7; D tentatively reads TRBD1 or TRBD2 (5 bases each). V lost 0 bases and J lost 0, with 18 bases in between. The length of the CDR3 is 17 residues. CDR1 and CDR2 (germline): GTSNPN, SVGIG (reference sequence). CDR3 residues: CAWSVSTSGGFSYEQYF. The CDR3 region has the DNA TGTGCCTGGAGTGTATCAACCAGTGGGGGTTTCTCCTACGAGCAGTACTTC.

This clonotype showed up just a few times. The CDR3 nucleotides are TGTGCCAGCAGGGGGACAGGGTCGAACACTGAAGCTTTCTTT. This encodes CASRGTGSNTEAFF. The genes are TRBV12-3 or TRBV12-4 and TRBJ1-1; 9 bases fit TRBD1. The V and J ends lost 6 bases and 1 base, in that order; junction bases with no gene match: 3. The CDR3 is 14 residues long.

The chain combines TRBV7-6 with TRBJ2-2, with D perhaps TRBD1 (5 bases). Trimming stripped 5 bases from V and 1 base from J, with 14 bases between. CDR3 length: 16 amino acids. Per germline, CDR1 SGHVS and CDR2 FNYEAQ. The DNA for the CDR3 is TGTGCCAGCAGCATAAGACCAACAGGGAACACCGGGGAGCTGTTTTTT. Protein sequence: CASSIRPTGNTGELFF.

Ten or more counts support this clonotype. This sequence joins TRBV20-1 and TRBJ2-5; D possibly corresponds to TRBD1 (7 bases). The ends were cut back, 6 bases at V and 2 bases at J, with 10 bases in the middle. There are 12 residues in the CDR3. Germline V lookup: CDR1 DFQATT, CDR2 SNEGSKA (reference sequence). The CDR3 sequence is CSARGVQETQYF. CDR3 in DNA: TGCAGTGCCAGGGGGGTACAAGAGACCCAGTACTTC.

The V gene is TRBV12-3 or TRBV12-4, the J gene TRBJ2-7, with D possibly being TRBD1 (6 bases). V was clipped by 6 bases and J by 1 base, with 13 bases between them. The CDR3 runs 14 residues. The CDR3 DNA follows: TGTGCCAGCAGGGACGGGCAGGGGTCCTACGAGCAGTACTTC. This translates into CASRDGQGSYEQYF.

This clonotype has just a few counts. The J gene is TRBJ1-4, the V gene TRBV4-1; perhaps TRBD1 as D (5 bases). This CDR3 is built from 16 residues. Per germline, CDR1 MGHRA and CDR2 YSYEKL. V gave up 0 bases and J gave up 2 bases, with 10 bases separating them. CDR3 in DNA: TGCGCCAGCAGCCAAGACCCAGGGAGGACTAATGAAAAACTGTTTTTT. Translating it yields CASSQDPGRTNEKLFF.

The table lists this clonotype with many counts. CDR3 residues: CASSEKTVAVSDTQYF. The CDR3, as DNA: TGTGCCAGCAGTGAAAAAACCGTAGCTGTTTCGGATACGCAGTATTTT. The chain joins TRBV25-1 to TRBJ2-3; D gene uncertain. Germline V CDR1 and CDR2: MGHDK, SYGVNS. V lost 2 bases and J 6 bases, leaving 18 bases between the germline ends. This CDR3 spans 16 amino acids. Based on the CDR3 plus reference TRBV25-1 and TRBJ2-3, the full variable domain is EADIYQTPRYLVIGTGKKITLECSQTMGHDKMYWYQQDPGMELHLIHYSYGVNSTEKGDLSSESTVSRIRTEHFPLTLESARPSHTSQYLCASSEKTVAVSDTQYFGPGTRLTVL.

For the CDR3, the DNA is TGCGCCAGCAGCTCCGGGACAGGGAAGTACTACGAGCAGTACTTC. Its translation: CASSSGTGKYYEQYF. The J gene is TRBJ2-7, the V gene TRBV5-1; TRBD1 aligns across 9 bases. The V gene end was trimmed by 3 bases and the J gene end by 3 bases; junction bases not matched to a gene: 7. The CDR3 totals 15 residues. Looked up from germline, CDR1 is SGHRS and CDR2 is YFSETQ.

This chain connects TRBV4-1 to TRBJ2-2; a weak D match, TRBD1 (5 bases). CDR3 length: 15 residues. V was clipped by 0 bases and J by 7 bases, with 12 bases between them. CDR1 and CDR2 (germline): MGHRA, YSYEKL. The DNA for the CDR3 is TGCGCCAGCAGCCAAGATCTGGGGCGCGGCGGGGAGCTGTTTTTT. Translating gives CASSQDLGRGGELFF.

V gene TRBV28 combines with J gene TRBJ2-7; D is undetermined. V shed 3 bases and J shed 3 bases, with 12 bases lying between them. CDR1 is MDHEN, CDR2 SYDVKM, per germline. The CDR3 contains 14 residues. The CDR3 region has the DNA TGTGCCAGCAGTTTGCCGGTCTCGAACTACGAGCAGTACTTC. Translation gives CASSLPVSNYEQYF.

This clonotype appeared many times. V gene TRBV20-1 combines with J gene TRBJ2-3; 7 bases line up with TRBD2. The CDR3 extends over 14 amino acids. Germline values: CDR1 DFQATT, CDR2 SNEGSKA (reference sequence). V was pared by 6 bases and J by 5 bases, with 11 bases of the junction left unmatched. The CDR3: CSAPTPSGEDTQYF. CDR3 sequence (DNA): TGCAGTGCCCCAACCCCCAGCGGGGAAGATACGCAGTATTTT.

The chain has TRBV12-5 and TRBJ2-3; 7 bases agree with TRBD2. The V and J ends lost 8 bases and 6 bases, in that order; junction bases with no gene match: 5. Germline V CDR1 and CDR2: LGHNT, FRNRAP. The CDR3 loop spans 12 amino acids. The CDR3 DNA is TGTGCTAGTCGCAGGGAGGGTGATACGCAGTATTTT. Amino acid sequence: CASRREGDTQYF. Full variable domain (outside the CDR3, taken from reference TRBV12-5 and TRBJ2-3): DARVTQTPRHKVTEMGQEVTMRCQPILGHNTVFWYRQTMMQGLELLAYFRNRAPLDDSGMPKDRFSAEMPDATLATLKIQPSEPRDSAVYFCASRREGDTQYFGPGTRLTVL.

This chain connects TRBV25-1 to TRBJ2-5; D unresolved. Germline CDR1 reads MGHDK; CDR2 reads SYGVNS. V lost 6 bases and J 2 bases, leaving 7 bases between the germline ends. This CDR3 has 12 amino acids. The CDR3 region has the DNA TGTGCCAGCAGGACATTTCAAGAGACCCAGTACTTC. It translates to CASRTFQETQYF.

In this sample, this clonotype turned up many times. The rearrangement joins TRBV29-1 to TRBJ2-3; no clear D. V gave up 5 bases and J gave up 5 bases, with 11 bases separating them. Germline CDR1 and CDR2: SQVTM and ANQGSEA. This CDR3 has 12 residues. The CDR3 sequence: CSVLGYLDTQYF. CDR3 nucleotide sequence: TGCAGCGTTCTGGGGTATCTAGATACGCAGTATTTT.

This chain links TRBV7-9 with TRBJ1-2, with 9 bases fitting TRBD1. Trimming at V came to 7 bases and at J to 6 bases, leaving 12 bases not matched to a gene. Germline V gene lookup returns CDR1 SEHNR and CDR2 FQNEAQ (reference sequence). The CDR3 has 15 residues. The CDR3 region is CASTRPGTGQNGYTF. CDR3 bases: TGTGCCAGCACCAGACCGGGGACAGGGCAAAATGGCTACACCTTC.

A few counts support this clonotype. The genes are TRBV29-1 and TRBJ2-1; 9 nucleotides align to TRBD2. Trimming at V came to 2 bases and at J to 6 bases, leaving 5 bases not matched to a gene. The CDR3 totals 14 residues. Germline CDR1 is SQVTM and CDR2 is ANQGSEA. The CDR3 DNA is TGCAGCGTTGAATCCAGCGGGAGGCCCAATGAGCAGTTCTTC. It translates to CSVESSGRPNEQFF.

V gene TRBV7-2 combines with J gene TRBJ2-3, with unresolved D. The germline V gene has CDR1 SGHTA and CDR2 FQGNSA. This CDR3 is 14 amino acids long. The V end was cut by 2 bases, the J end by 1 base, with 7 bases between. The CDR3, as DNA: TGTGCCAGCAGCTTATATCTAGGCACAGATACGCAGTATTTT. It specifies CASSLYLGTDTQYF. The full variable domain, completed using reference TRBV7-2 and TRBJ2-3, is GAGVSQSPSNKVTEKGKDVELRCDPISGHTALYWYRQSLGQGLEFLIYFQGNSAPDKSGLPSDRFSAERTGGSVSTLTIQRTQQEDSAVYLCASSLYLGTDTQYFGPGTRLTVL.

The sample holds a few counts of this clonotype. V gene TRBV12-3 or TRBV12-4 combines with J gene TRBJ2-4, with D maybe TRBD1 (6 bases). Trimming shortened V by 5 bases and J by 4 bases, and 9 bases separated the two germline ends. The CDR3 covers 13 residues. The DNA of the CDR3 is TGTGCCAGCAGTCGGACAGATAAAAACATTCAGTACTTC. This sequence encodes CASSRTDKNIQYF.

V is TRBV27 and J is TRBJ1-4; D gene unclear. V was trimmed by 6 bases and J by 0 bases, leaving 8 bases between them. Germline lookup yields CDR1 MNHEY and CDR2 SMNVEV (reference sequence). The length of the CDR3 is 14 residues. The CDR3 spells CASSRTATNEKLFF. DNA for the CDR3: TGTGCCAGCAGCAGGACTGCAACTAATGAAAAACTGTTTTTT.